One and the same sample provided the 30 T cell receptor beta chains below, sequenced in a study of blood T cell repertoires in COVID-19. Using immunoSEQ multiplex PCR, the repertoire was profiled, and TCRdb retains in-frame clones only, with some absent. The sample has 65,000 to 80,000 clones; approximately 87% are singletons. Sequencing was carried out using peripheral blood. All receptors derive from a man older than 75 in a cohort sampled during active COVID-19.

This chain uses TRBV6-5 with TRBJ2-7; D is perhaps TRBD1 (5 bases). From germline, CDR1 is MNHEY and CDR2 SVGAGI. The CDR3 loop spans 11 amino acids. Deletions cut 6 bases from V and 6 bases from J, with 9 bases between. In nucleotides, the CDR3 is TGTGCCAGCAGGAAAGGGGCCGAGCAGTACTTC. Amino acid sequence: CASRKGAEQYF.

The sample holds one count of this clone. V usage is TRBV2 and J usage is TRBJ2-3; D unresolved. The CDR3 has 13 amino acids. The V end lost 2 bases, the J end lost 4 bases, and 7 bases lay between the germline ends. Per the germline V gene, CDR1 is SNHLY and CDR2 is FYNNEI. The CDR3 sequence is CASSELTSDTQYF. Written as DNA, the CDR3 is TGTGCCAGCAGTGAATTAACATCAGATACGCAGTATTTT. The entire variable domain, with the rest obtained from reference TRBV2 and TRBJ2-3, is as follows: EPEVTQTPSHQVTQMGQEVILRCVPISNHLYFYWYRQILGQKVEFLVSFYNNEISEKSEIFDDQFSVERPDGSNFTLKIRSTKLEDSAMYFCASSELTSDTQYFGPGTRLTVL.

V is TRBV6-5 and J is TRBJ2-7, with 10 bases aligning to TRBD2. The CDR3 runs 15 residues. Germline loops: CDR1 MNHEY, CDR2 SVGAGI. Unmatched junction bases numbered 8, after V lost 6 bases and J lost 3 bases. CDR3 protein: CASRGELAGFYEQYV. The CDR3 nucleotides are TGTGCCAGCAGGGGAGAACTAGCGGGGTTCTACGAGCAGTACGTC.

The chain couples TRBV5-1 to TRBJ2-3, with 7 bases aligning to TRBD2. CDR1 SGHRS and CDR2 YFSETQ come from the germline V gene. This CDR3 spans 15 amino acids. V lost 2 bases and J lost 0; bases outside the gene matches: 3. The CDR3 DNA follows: TGCGCCAGCAGCTTTGACGGGGGGAGCACAGATACGCAGTATTTT. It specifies CASSFDGGSTDTQYF.

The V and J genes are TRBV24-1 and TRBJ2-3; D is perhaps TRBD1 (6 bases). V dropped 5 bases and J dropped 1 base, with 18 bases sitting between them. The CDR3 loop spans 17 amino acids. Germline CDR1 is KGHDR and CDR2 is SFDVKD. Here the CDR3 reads CATSAPSGERGTDTQYF. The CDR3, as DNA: TGTGCCACCAGTGCCCCGTCAGGGGAAAGGGGCACAGATACGCAGTATTTT.

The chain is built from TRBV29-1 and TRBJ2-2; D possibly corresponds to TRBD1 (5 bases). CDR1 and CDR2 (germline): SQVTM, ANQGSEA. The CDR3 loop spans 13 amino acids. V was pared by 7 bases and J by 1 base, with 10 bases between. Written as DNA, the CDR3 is TGCAGCGGGCAGACAGAGAACACCGGGGAGCTGTTTTTT. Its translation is CSGQTENTGELFF.

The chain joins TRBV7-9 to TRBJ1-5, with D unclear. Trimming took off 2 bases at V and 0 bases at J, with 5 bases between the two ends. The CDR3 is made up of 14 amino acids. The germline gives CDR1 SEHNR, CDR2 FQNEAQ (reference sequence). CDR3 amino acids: CASSLSSSNQPQHF. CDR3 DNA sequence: TGTGCCAGCAGCTTATCCAGTAGCAATCAGCCCCAGCATTTT.

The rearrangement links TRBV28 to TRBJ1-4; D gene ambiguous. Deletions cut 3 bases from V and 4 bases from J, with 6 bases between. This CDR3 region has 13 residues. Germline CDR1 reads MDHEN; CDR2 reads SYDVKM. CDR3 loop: CASSFGNNEKLFF. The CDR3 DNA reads TGTGCCAGCAGTTTCGGGAATAATGAAAAACTGTTTTTT.

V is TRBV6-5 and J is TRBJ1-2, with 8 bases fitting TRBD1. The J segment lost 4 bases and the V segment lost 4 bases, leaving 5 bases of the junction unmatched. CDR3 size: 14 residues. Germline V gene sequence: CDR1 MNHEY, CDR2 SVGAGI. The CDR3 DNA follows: TGTGCCAGCAGTTCTCCCGGGACAGGCTATGGCTACACCTTC. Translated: CASSSPGTGYGYTF.

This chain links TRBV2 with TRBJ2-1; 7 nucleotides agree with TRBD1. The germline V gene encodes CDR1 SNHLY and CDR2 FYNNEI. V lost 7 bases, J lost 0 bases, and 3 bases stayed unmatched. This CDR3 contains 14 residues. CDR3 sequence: CASTGQASYNEQFF. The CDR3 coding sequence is TGTGCCAGCACCGGACAGGCCTCCTACAATGAGCAGTTCTTC.

This chain's CDR3 is CASSRTMRGGQETQYF. In DNA, the CDR3 is TGCGCCAGCAGCCGTACTATGCGGGGGGGGCAAGAGACCCAGTACTTC. The rearrangement uses TRBV5-1 and TRBJ2-5; 9 bases align to TRBD2. After removal of 4 bases from V and 2 bases from J, the junction contained 9 bases not matched to a gene. The CDR3 covers 16 residues. Germline V gene sequence: CDR1 SGHRS, CDR2 YFSETQ.

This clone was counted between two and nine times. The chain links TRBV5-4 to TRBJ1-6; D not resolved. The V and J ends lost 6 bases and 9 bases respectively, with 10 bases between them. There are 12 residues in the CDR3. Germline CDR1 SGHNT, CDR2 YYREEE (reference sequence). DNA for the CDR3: TGTGCCAGCACAAACTTGCGTTCACCCCTCCACTTT. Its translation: CASTNLRSPLHF.

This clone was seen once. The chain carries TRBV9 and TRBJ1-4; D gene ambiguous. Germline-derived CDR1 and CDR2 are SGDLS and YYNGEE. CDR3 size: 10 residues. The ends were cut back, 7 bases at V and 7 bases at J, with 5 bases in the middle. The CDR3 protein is CASSGEKLFF. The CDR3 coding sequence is TGTGCCAGCTCCGGTGAAAAACTGTTTTTT.

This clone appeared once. Here the CDR3 DNA reads TGCAGCGTTGTAGGACAACATACTAACCCGGACACCATATATTTT. This sequence encodes CSVVGQHTNPDTIYF. This chain connects TRBV29-1 to TRBJ1-3; maybe TRBD1 (5 bases). This CDR3 contains 15 residues. Per the germline V gene, CDR1 is SQVTM and CDR2 is ANQGSEA. The ends were cut back, 4 bases at V and 8 bases at J, with 21 bases in the middle.

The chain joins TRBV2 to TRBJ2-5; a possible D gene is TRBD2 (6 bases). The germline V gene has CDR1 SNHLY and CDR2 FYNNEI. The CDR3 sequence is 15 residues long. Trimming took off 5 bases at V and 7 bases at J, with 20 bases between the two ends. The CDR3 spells CASSIGGTQAGTQYF. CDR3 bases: TGTGCCAGCAGTATTGGGGGGACCCAGGCAGGGACCCAGTACTTC.

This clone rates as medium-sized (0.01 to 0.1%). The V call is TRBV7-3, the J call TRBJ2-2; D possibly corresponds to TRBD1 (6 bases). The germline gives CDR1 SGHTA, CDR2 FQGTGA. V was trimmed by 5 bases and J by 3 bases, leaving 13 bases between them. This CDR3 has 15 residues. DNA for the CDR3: TGTGCCAGCAGCCGGGCACAGGGCGACACCGGGGAGCTGTTTTTT. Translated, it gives CASSRAQGDTGELFF.

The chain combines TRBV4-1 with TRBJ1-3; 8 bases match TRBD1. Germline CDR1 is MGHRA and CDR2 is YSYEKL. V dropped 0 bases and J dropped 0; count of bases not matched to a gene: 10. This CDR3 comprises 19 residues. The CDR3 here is CASSQDGQGALVSGNTIYF. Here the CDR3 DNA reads TGCGCCAGCAGCCAAGACGGACAGGGTGCTCTGGTCTCTGGAAACACCATATATTTT.

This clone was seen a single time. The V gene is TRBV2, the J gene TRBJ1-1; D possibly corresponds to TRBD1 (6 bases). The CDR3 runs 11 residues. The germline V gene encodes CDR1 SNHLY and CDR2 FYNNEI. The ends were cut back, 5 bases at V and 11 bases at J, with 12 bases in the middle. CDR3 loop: CASSTGQFAFF. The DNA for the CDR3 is TGTGCCAGCAGTACTGGACAGTTTGCTTTCTTT.

The CDR3 DNA sequence: TGTGCCAGCAGCTTAGTCATGAACACCGGGGAGCTGTTTTTT. This sequence encodes CASSLVMNTGELFF. The chain carries TRBV7-2 and TRBJ2-2, with D uncertain. The V gene lost 1 base and the J gene lost 1 base, with 4 bases spanning the gap. In germline, CDR1 is SGHTA, CDR2 FQGNSA. The CDR3 is 14 residues long.

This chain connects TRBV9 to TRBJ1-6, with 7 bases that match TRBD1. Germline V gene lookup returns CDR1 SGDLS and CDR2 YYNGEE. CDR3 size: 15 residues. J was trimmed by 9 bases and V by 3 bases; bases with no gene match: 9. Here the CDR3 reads CASSAGGQGSSPLHF. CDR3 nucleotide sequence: TGTGCCAGCAGCGCAGGGGGGCAGGGGAGTTCACCCCTCCACTTT.

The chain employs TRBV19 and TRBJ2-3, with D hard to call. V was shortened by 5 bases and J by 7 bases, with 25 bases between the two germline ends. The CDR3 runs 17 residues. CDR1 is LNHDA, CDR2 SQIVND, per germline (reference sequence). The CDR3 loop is CASSPVLEPFTPNTQYF. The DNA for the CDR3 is TGTGCCAGTAGTCCCGTCCTCGAGCCATTCACCCCTAATACGCAGTATTTT.

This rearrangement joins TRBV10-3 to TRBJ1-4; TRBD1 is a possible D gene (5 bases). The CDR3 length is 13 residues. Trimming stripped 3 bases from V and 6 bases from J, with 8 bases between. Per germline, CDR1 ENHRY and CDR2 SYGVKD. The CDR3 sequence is CAISDGRDEKLFF. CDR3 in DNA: TGTGCCATCAGTGACGGCAGGGATGAAAAACTGTTTTTT.

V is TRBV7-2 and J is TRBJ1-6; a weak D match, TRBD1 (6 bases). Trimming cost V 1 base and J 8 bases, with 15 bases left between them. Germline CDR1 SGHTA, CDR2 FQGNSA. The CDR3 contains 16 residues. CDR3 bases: TGTGCCAGCAGCTTAGAGGCTGGCAGGGGCTATTCACCCCTCCACTTT. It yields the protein CASSLEAGRGYSPLHF.

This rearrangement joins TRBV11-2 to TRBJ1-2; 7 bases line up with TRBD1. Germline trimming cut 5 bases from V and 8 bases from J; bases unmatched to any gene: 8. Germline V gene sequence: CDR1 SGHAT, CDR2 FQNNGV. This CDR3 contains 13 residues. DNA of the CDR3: TGTGCCAGCAGCGCCAAACAGGGGAGAGGCTACACCTTC. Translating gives CASSAKQGRGYTF.

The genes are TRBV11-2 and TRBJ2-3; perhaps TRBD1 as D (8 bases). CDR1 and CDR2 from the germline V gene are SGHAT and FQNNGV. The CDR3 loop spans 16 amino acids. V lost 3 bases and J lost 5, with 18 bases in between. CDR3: CASSLAFSGTGDTQYF. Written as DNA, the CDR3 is TGTGCCAGCAGCTTGGCCTTCAGCGGGACAGGAGATACGCAGTATTTT.

CDR3 coding DNA: TGTGCCAGCAGCGTAGATGGGAGTTGGCGTGAAAAACTGTTTTTT. Its translation is CASSVDGSWREKLFF. The gene calls are TRBV9 and TRBJ1-4; no firm D call. This CDR3 contains 15 residues. The V gene's germline CDR1 is SGDLS and CDR2 YYNGEE. Trimming pared 0 bases from V and 7 bases from J, leaving 13 bases between.

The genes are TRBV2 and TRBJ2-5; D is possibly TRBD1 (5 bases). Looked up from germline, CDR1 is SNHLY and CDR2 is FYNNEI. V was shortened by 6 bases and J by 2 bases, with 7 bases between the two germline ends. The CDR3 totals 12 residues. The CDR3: CASSREQETQYF. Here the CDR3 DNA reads TGTGCCAGCAGCAGGGAACAAGAGACCCAGTACTTC.

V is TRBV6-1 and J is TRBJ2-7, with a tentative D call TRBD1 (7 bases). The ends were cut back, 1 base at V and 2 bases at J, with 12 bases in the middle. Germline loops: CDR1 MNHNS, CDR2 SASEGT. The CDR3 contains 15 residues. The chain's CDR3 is CASSEGGTDPYEQYV. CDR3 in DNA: TGTGCCAGCAGTGAAGGCGGGACAGACCCCTACGAGCAGTACGTC.

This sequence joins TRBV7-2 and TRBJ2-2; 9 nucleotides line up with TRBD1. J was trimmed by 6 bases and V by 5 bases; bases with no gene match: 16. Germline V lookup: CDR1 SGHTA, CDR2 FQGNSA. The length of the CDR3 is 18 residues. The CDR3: CASSINRAGTGLAGELFF. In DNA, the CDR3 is TGTGCCAGCAGCATAAACCGAGCCGGGACAGGGCTCGCCGGGGAGCTGTTTTTT.

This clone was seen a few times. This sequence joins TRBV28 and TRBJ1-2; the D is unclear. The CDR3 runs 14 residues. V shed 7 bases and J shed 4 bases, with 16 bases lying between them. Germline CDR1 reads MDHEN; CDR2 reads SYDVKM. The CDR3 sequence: CASTPVGQVYGYTF. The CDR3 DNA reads TGTGCCAGCACCCCGGTGGGCCAGGTCTATGGCTACACCTTC.